The rows below give T cell receptor beta chains drawn from one sample of a study of beta chain features in type 1 diabetes. The table came from immunoSEQ multiplex PCR; TCRdb's copy has only in-frame clones and leaves some out. The sample contains 300,000 to 450,000 clones, over 10% of which appear only once. Sequencing was done on a sample of naive CD4+ T cells from blood. Receptor source: a man aged 18 to 30 in good health. The CDR3 runs from the conserved cysteine through the conserved F or W. D genes are given only for firm matches. Not every row has a clone size; where given, it reads once, few, many or a size class.

TRBV6-5	.	.	TRBJ2-5	CASTRGARGQETQYF	TGTGCCAGCACCAGGGGGGCCCGAGGTCAGGAGACCCAGTACTTC
TRBV28	TRBD1	.	TRBJ1-1	CASSPDRGRHTEAFF	TGTGCCAGCAGTCCTGACAGGGGGCGGCACACTGAAGCTTTCTTT
TRBV6-5	.	.	TRBJ1-1	CASSTRTRGGGEAFF	TGTGCCAGCAGTACCCGGACTCGGGGAGGTGGTGAAGCTTTCTTT
TRBV18	TRBD1	.	TRBJ1-1	CASSPLRTGTDTEAFF	TGTGCCAGCTCACCACTTCGGACAGGAACGGACACTGAAGCTTTCTTT
TRBV28	.	few	TRBJ2-5	CASSFLPGFGETQYF	TGTGCCAGCAGTTTTCTTCCAGGTTTTGGAGAGACCCAGTACTTC
TRBV7-2	TRBD2	few	TRBJ2-7	CASSLEGTSGTYEQYF	TGTGCCAGCAGCTTAGAGGGGACTAGCGGTACCTACGAGCAGTACTTC
TRBV28	TRBD2	few	TRBJ2-7	CASSLGRFSGKGSYEQYF	TGTGCCAGCAGTTTGGGGCGATTTAGCGGGAAGGGGTCCTACGAGCAGTACTTC
TRBV6-5	TRBD1	few	TRBJ2-7	CATSGTGGNEQYF	TGTGCCACAAGCGGGACAGGGGGTAACGAGCAGTACTTC
TRBV18	TRBD1	few	TRBJ2-7	CASSQTGTDPYEQYF	TGTGCCAGCTCACAAACCGGGACAGACCCCTACGAGCAGTACTTC
TRBV19	.	.	TRBJ1-6	CASSMGLNNSPLHF	TGTGCCAGTAGTATGGGACTGAACAATTCACCCCTCCACTTT
TRBV7-9	.	few	TRBJ1-5	CASSSGGGAQPQHF	TGTGCCAGCAGCTCTGGGGGAGGGGCCCAGCCCCAGCATTTT
TRBV28	.	.	TRBJ1-5	CASSLYRPGDQPQHF	TGTGCCAGCAGTTTATATCGACCCGGAGATCAGCCCCAGCATTTT
TRBV5-1	TRBD2	.	TRBJ2-5	CASSPGLAGDIQETQYF	TGCGCCAGCAGCCCGGGACTAGCGGGGGATATACAAGAGACCCAGTACTTC
TRBV6-6	TRBD1	.	TRBJ2-7	CASSFAGTGSSYEQYF	TGTGCCAGCAGTTTTGCCGGGACAGGGAGCTCCTACGAGCAGTACTTC
TRBV30	.	few	TRBJ1-1	CAWSAYPGQKAFF	TGTGCCTGGAGTGCCTATCCGGGACAAAAAGCTTTCTTT
TRBV28	TRBD1	few	TRBJ1-2	CASGTTGRNYGYTF	TGTGCCAGCGGGACGACAGGGAGGAACTATGGCTACACCTTC
TRBV7-3	.	.	TRBJ1-1	CASSPAGYDTEAFF	TGTGCCAGCAGCCCCGCCGGGTATGACACTGAAGCTTTCTTT
TRBV6-5	.	.	TRBJ2-1	CASSYSADSQEQFF	TGTGCCAGCAGTTACTCGGCGGACAGCCAAGAGCAGTTCTTC
TRBV6-1	TRBD1	few	TRBJ2-7	CASSEMKFGTGIGEQYF	TGTGCCAGCAGTGAAATGAAATTTGGGACAGGGATCGGCGAGCAGTACTTC
TRBV27	TRBD1	few	TRBJ2-1	CASRSGQPYNEQFF	TGTGCCAGCAGATCGGGACAGCCTTACAATGAGCAGTTCTTC
TRBV10-3	.	.	TRBJ2-7	CAISDGYARALSYEQYF	TGTGCCATCAGTGACGGGTACGCGAGGGCGCTCTCCTACGAGCAGTACTTC
TRBV28	TRBD1	few	TRBJ2-5	CASSLDRGRQETQYF	TGTGCCAGCAGTCTTGACAGGGGGCGCCAAGAGACCCAGTACTTC
TRBV11-1	.	.	TRBJ2-3	CASSLAHTDTQYF	TGTGCCAGCAGCTTAGCCCACACAGATACGCAGTATTTT
TRBV19	TRBD1	once	TRBJ2-7	CASSQTGQGTYEQYF	TGTGCCAGTAGCCAGACGGGACAGGGGACCTACGAGCAGTACTTC